These T cell receptor beta chains were read from a single sample in a study of monozygotic twins with inflammatory bowel disease. TCRdb reprocessed the 5' RACE reads; each CDR3 protein has one entry and no DNA is given. Its listing shows more than 350,000 distinct CDR3 sequences. Material for sequencing was blood. The receptors stem from a human donor with ulcerative colitis or Crohn's disease, or a healthy co-twin of an affected twin (not recorded which). The CDR3 runs from the conserved cysteine through the conserved F or W.

TRBV5-1	TRBJ1-1	CASSPRPQGAETEAFF
TRBV7-9	TRBJ2-7	CASSSGRGTYEQYF
TRBV20-1	TRBJ1-1	CSAQGGAEAFF
TRBV4-3	TRBJ2-7	CASSQDGSEQYF
TRBV11-2	TRBJ2-1	CASSSRLAGGVYNEQFF
TRBV7-8	TRBJ2-2	CASIPPRDGTGVVGELFF
TRBV3-1	TRBJ2-5	CASSQGGQGARETQYF
TRBV5-1	TRBJ1-1	CASSRDTMNTEAFF
TRBV20-1	TRBJ1-1	CSAPGEVNTEAFF
TRBV7-2	TRBJ2-7	CASSQMSGTTAYEQYF
TRBV5-1	TRBJ1-2	CASSSPDRSYGYTF
TRBV7-6	TRBJ2-5	CASSSTTGSWETQYF
TRBV7-9	TRBJ1-1	CASSLGDEAFF
TRBV5-1	TRBJ2-2	CASTDAWGTGELFF
TRBV3-1	TRBJ2-1	CASSQTGGFKVNEQFF
TRBV7-2	TRBJ1-5	CASSPRRLEGQPQHF
TRBV5-6	TRBJ2-7	CASSSPQSPTYEQYF
TRBV12-3/TRBV12-4	TRBJ2-7	CASSRDAYEQYF
TRBV7-6	TRBJ2-2	CASSVDRTPANTGELFF
TRBV6-1	TRBJ1-1	CASSEAQGANTEAFF
TRBV11-2	TRBJ2-7	CASSALPGGSYEQYF
TRBV18	TRBJ1-1	CASSPAGSGTEAFF
TRBV20-1	TRBJ2-1	CSALTSGGSDNEQFF
TRBV4-1	TRBJ2-1	CASSHIGAYNEQFF